This record looks at one T cell receptor beta chain sequence and its context. Its specificity is not known. The data stem from a study of response to subunit inactivated influenza vaccine. One entry per CDR3 protein, called by TCRdb with MiXCR from the RT-PCR reads. The repertoire consists of about 500,000 distinct CDR3 sequences, with approximately 15% occurring once and the leading ten covering approximately 3%. Whole-study findings and limits: The authors offered the suggestion that each seasonal influenza vaccination recruits few new T cells.

The CDR3 totals 14 residues. Germline assignment: CDR1 ENHRY and CDR2 SYGVKD. The V and J ends lost 10 bases and 7 bases, in that order; junction bases with no gene match: 9. The chain is built from TRBV10-3 and TRBJ2-2; 10 positions agree with TRBD1. The origin of this receptor is a man aged 50 to 69 who received an inactivated influenza vaccine. This sample comprised CD4+ T cells sorted from PBMCs, obtained about 24 months after vaccination. In DNA form, the CDR3 reads TGTGCCACCCACCGGGACAGGGGCCACGGGGAGCTGTTTTTT. Translating it yields CATHRDRGHGELFF.